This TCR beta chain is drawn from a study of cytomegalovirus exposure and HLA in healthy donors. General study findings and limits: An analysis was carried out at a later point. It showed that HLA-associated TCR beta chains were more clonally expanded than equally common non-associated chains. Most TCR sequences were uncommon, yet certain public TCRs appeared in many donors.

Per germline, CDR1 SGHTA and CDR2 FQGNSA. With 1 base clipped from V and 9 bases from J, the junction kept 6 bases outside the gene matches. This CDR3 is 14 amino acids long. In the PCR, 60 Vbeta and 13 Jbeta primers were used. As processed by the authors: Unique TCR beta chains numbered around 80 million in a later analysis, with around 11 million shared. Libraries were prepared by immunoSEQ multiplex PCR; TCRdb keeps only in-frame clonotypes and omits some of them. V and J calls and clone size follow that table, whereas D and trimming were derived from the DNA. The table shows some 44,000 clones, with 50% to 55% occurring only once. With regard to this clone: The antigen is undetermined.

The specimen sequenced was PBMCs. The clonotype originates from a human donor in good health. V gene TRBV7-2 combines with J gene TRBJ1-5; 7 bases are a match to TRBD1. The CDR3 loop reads CASSLVRGQTPQHF. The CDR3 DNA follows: TGTGCCAGCAGCTTAGTGAGGGGACAGACGCCCCAGCATTTT.